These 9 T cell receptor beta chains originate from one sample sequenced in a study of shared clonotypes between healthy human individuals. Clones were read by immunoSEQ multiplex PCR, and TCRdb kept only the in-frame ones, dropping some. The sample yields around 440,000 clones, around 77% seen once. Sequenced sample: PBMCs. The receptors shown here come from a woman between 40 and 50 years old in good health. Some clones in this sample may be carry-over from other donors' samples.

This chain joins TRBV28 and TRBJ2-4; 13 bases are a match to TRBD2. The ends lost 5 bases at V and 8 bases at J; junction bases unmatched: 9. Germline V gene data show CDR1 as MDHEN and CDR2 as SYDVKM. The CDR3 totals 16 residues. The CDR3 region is CASSPGLAGERHIQYF. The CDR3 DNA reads TGTGCCAGCAGTCCTGGACTAGCGGGAGAAAGGCACATTCAGTACTTC.

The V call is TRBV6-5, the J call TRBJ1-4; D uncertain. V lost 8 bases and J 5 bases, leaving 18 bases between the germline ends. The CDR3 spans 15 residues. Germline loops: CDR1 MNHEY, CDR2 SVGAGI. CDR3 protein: CASGRVVRRNEKLFF. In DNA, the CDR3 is TGTGCCAGCGGACGTGTTGTCCGGAGGAATGAAAAACTGTTTTTT.

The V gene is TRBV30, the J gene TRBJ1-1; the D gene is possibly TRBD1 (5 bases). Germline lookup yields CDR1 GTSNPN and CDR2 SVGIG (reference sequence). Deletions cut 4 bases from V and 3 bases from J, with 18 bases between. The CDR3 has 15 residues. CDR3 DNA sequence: TGTGCCTGGATGTGGGCAGGGCTGAGAGACACTGAAGCTTTCTTT. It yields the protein CAWMWAGLRDTEAFF.

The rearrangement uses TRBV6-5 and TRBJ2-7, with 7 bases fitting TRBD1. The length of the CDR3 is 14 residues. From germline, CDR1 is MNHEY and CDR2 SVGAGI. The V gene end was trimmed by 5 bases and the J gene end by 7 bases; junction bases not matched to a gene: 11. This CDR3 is CASSARDRYYEQYF. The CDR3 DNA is TGTGCCAGCAGTGCCCGGGACAGATACTATGAGCAGTACTTC.

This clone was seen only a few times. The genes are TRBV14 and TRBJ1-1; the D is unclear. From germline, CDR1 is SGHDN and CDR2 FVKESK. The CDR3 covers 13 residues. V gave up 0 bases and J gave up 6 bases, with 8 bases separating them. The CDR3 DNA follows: TGTGCCAGCAGCCAAGATCTGCTCTCTGAAGCTTTCTTT. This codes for CASSQDLLSEAFF.

CDR3: CAISDGPYYGYTF. In nucleotides, the CDR3 is TGTGCCATCAGTGACGGGCCGTACTATGGCTACACCTTC. J is TRBJ1-2 and V is TRBV10-3; no firm D call. The V gene lost 3 bases and the J gene lost 3 bases, with 8 bases spanning the gap. The CDR3 spans 13 residues. Germline-derived CDR1 and CDR2 are ENHRY and SYGVKD.

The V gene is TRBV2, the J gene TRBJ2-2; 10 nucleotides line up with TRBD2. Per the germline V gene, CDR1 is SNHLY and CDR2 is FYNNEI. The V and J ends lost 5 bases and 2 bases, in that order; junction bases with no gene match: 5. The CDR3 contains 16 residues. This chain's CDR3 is CASSPRTSGNTGELFF. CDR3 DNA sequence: TGTGCCAGCAGTCCCCGGACTAGCGGAAACACCGGGGAGCTGTTTTTT.

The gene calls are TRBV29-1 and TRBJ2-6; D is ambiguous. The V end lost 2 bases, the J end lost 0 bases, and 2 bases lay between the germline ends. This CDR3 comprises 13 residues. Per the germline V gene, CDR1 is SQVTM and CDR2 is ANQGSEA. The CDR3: CSVETSGANVLTF. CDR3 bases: TGCAGCGTTGAAACCTCTGGGGCCAACGTCCTGACTTTC.

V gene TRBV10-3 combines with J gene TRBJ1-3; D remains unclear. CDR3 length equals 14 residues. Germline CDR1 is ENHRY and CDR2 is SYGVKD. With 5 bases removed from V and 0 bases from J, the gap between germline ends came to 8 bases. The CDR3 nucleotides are TGTGCCATCAGTCAAGGGAGCTCTGGAAACACCATATATTTT. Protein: CAISQGSSGNTIYF.